This TCR beta chain was retrieved from a study of blood T cell repertoires in COVID-19. Patients of the Seattle cohort, enrolled during active infection, were followed longitudinally. The CDR3 consists of 14 residues. Germline V gene lookup returns CDR1 MNHEY and CDR2 SMNVEV (reference sequence). The V segment lost 3 bases and the J segment 5 bases; nucleotides outside the gene matches: 3. TCRdb keeps only in-frame clones here, not all; method: immunoSEQ multiplex PCR. The sample records some 270,000 clones, more than 75% being singletons. Input material: peripheral blood. This receptor was obtained from a woman aged 80 or over with COVID-19, enrolled during active disease. The chain carries TRBV27 and TRBJ2-2; 7 nucleotides align to TRBD2. The CDR3 DNA is TGTGCCAGCAGTTTTGAAGCGGGGACCGGGGAGCTGTTTTTT. This codes for CASSFEAGTGELFF.